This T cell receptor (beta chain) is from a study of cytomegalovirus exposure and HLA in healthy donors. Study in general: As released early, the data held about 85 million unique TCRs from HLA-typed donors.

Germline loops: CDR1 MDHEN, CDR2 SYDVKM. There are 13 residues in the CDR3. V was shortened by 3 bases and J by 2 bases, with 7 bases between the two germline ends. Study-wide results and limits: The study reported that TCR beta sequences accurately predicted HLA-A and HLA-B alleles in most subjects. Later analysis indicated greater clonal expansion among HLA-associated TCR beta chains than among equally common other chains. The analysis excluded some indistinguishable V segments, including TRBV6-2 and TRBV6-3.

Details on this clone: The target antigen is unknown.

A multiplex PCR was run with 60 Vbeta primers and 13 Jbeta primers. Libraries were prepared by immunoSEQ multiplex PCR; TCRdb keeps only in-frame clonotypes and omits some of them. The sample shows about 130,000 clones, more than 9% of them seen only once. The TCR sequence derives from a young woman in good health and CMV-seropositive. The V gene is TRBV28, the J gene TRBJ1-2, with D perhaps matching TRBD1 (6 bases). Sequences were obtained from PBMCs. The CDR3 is CASSFGQNYGYTF. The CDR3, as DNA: TGTGCCAGCAGTTTCGGACAGAACTATGGCTACACCTTC.